The entry that follows covers one TCR beta chain sequence. Clones were sequenced by immunoSEQ multiplex PCR, and TCRdb holds only the in-frame ones, with some missing. The sample lists 120,000 or so clones, 85% occurring once. This specimen comes from a study of blood T cell repertoires in COVID-19. From germline, CDR1 is SQVTM and CDR2 ANQGSEA. The CDR3 covers 13 residues. With 4 bases removed from V and 2 bases from J, the gap between germline ends came to 9 bases. The sample was peripheral blood. The sequence derives from a man older than 75 with active or convalescent COVID-19. V is TRBV29-1 and J is TRBJ1-3; D is unclear. The chain's CDR3 is CSVGGPAGNTIYF. CDR3 DNA sequence: TGCAGCGTTGGCGGCCCCGCTGGAAACACCATATATTTT.